This T cell receptor (beta chain) was recorded in a study of blood T cell repertoires in COVID-19. On the study more broadly: Nucleic acid was either cDNA or gDNA, and it came from T cells, B-cell-depleted T cells, or PBMCs.

Participants came from some 23 US areas, aged about 18 to 89 years. How the authors handled the data: Quantification of nucleated cells was approximated via reference gene primer amplification. Repertoires were generated with immunoSEQ multiplex PCR, while TCRdb's copy carries only in-frame clones and drops some. V, J and clone size are those of that table, while D and trimming were read from the DNA. The table includes 250,000 to 300,000 clones, approximately 86% detected once. The CDR3 consists of 15 residues. V lost 5 bases and J lost 4, with 17 bases in between. Germline CDR1 and CDR2: MDHEN and SYDVKM.

This sequence was found in a woman aged 25 to 45 who had recovered from COVID-19. The specimen sequenced was PBMCs or T cells enriched from blood (not recorded which). The V and J genes are TRBV28 and TRBJ2-5; TRBD1 is a possible D gene (6 bases). CDR3 nucleotide sequence: TGTGCCAGCAGTCGCCCGGGGACAAGTCGAGAGACCCAGTACTTC. Residues: CASSRPGTSRETQYF. The full variable domain, completed using reference TRBV28 and TRBJ2-5, is DVKVTQSSRYLVKRTGEKVFLECVQDMDHENMFWYRQDPGLGLRLIYFSYDVKMKEKGDIPEGYSVSREKKERFSLILESASTNQTSMYLCASSRPGTSRETQYFGPGTRLLVL.